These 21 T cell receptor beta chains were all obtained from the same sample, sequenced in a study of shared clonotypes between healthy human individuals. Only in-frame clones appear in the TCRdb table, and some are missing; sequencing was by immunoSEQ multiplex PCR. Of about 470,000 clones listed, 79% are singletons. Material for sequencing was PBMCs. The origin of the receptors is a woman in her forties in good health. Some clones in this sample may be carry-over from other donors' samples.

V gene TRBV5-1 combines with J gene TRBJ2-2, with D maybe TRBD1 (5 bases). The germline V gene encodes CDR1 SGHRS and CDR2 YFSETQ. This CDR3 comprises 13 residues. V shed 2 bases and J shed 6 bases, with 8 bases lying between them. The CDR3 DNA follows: TGCGCCAGCAGCTTTGGGGCAGCCGGGGAGCTGTTTTTT. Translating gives CASSFGAAGELFF.

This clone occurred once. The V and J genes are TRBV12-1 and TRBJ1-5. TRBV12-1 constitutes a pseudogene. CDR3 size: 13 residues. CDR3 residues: CASSFAGRVPQHF. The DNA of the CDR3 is TGTGCCAGCAGCTTTGCAGGCCGGGTGCCCCAGCATTTT.

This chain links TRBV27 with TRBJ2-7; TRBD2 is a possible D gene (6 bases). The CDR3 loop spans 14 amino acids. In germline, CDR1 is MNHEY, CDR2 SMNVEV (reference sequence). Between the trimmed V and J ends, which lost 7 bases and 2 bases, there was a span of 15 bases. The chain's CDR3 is CASKWGRNAYEQYF. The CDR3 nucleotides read TGTGCCAGCAAGTGGGGGAGGAATGCCTACGAGCAGTACTTC.

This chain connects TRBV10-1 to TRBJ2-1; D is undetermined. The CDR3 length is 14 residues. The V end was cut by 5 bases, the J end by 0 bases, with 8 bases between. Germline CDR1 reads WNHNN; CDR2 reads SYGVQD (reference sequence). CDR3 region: CASSQSRSYNEQFF. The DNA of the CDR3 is TGCGCCAGCAGTCAGAGTCGCTCCTACAATGAGCAGTTCTTC.

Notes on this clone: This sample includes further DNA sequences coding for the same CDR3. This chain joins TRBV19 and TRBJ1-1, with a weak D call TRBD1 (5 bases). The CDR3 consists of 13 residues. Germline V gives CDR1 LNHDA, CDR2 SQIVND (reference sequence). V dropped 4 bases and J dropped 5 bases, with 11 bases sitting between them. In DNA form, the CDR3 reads TGTGCCAGTAGTACCCAGGGCTCTACTGAAGCTTTCTTT. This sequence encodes CASSTQGSTEAFF.

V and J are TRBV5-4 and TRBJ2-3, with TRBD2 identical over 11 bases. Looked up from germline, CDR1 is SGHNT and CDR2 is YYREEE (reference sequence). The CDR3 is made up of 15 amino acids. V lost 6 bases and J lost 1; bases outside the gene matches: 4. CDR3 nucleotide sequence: TGTGCCAGCACCCGGACTAGCGGGCGCACAGATACGCAGTATTTT. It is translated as CASTRTSGRTDTQYF. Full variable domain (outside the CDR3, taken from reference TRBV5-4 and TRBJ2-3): ETGVTQSPTHLIKTRGQQVTLRCSSQSGHNTVSWYQQALGQGPQFIFQYYREEENGRGNFPPRFSGLQFPNYSSELNVNALELDDSALYLCASTRTSGRTDTQYFGPGTRLTVL.

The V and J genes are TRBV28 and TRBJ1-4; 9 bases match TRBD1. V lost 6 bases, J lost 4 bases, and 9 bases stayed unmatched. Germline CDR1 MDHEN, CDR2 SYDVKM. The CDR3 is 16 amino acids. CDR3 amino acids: CASRPGPDRGNEKLFF. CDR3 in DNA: TGTGCCAGCAGACCGGGGCCGGACAGGGGTAATGAAAAACTGTTTTTT.

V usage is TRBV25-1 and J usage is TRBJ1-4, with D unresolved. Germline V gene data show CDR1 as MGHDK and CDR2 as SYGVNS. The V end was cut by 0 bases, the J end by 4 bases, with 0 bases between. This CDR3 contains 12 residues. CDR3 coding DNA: TGTGCCAGCAGTGAATATAATGAAAAACTGTTTTTT. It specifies CASSEYNEKLFF.

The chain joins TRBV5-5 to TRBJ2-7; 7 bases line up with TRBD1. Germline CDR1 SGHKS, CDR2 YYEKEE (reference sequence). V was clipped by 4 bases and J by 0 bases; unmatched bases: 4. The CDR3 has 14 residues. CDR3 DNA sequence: TGTGCCAGCAGCCCCGGGACAGCCTCCTACGAGCAGTACTTC. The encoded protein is CASSPGTASYEQYF.

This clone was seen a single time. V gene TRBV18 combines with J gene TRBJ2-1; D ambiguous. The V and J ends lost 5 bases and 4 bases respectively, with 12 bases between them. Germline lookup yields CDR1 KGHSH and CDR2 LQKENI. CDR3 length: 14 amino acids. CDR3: CASSNITSYNEQFF. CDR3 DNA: TGTGCCAGCTCAAACATAACGTCGTACAATGAGCAGTTCTTC.

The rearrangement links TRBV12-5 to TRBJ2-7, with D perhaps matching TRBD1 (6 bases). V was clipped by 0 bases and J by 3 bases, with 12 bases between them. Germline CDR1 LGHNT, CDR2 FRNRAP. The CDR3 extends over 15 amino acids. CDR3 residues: CASGLVTGQSYEQYF. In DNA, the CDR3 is TGTGCTAGTGGTTTGGTAACAGGGCAGAGCTACGAGCAGTACTTC.

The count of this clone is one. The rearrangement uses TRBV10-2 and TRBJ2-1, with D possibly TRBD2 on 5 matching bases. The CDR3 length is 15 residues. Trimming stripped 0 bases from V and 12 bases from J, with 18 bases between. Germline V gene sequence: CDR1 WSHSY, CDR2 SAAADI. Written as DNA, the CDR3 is TGCGCCAGCAGTGAGTCGCGGATAGAGAGGGCGGGGCAGTTCTTC. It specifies CASSESRIERAGQFF.

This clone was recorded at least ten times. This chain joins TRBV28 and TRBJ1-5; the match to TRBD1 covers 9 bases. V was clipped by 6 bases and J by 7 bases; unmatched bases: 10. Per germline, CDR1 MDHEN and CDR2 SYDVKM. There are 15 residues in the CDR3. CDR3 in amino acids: CASRLQGQGGQPQHF. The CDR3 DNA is TGTGCCAGCAGGTTACAGGGACAGGGTGGGCAGCCCCAGCATTTT.

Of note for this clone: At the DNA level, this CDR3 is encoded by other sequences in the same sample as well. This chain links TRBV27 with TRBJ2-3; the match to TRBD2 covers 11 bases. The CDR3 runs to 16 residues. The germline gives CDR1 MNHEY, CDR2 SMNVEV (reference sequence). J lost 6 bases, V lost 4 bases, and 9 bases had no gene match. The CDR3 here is CASSSPRLAGTDTQYF. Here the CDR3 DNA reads TGTGCCAGCAGTTCCCCCCGACTAGCGGGAACTGATACGCAGTATTTT.

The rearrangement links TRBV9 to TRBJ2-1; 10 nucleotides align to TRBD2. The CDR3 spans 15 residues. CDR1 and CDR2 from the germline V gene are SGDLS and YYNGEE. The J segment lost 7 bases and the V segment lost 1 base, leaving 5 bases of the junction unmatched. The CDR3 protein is CASSVLAGDLNEQFF. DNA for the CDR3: TGTGCCAGCAGCGTACTAGCGGGAGATCTGAATGAGCAGTTCTTC. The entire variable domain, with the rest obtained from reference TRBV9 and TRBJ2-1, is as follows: DSGVTQTPKHLITATGQRVTLRCSPRSGDLSVYWYQQSLDQGLQFLIQYYNGEERAKGNILERFSAQQFPDLHSELNLSSLELGDSALYFCASSVLAGDLNEQFFGPGTRLTVL.

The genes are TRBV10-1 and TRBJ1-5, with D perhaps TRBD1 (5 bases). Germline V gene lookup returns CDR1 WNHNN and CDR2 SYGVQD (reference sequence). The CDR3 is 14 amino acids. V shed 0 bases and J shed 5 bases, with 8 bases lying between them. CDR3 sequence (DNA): TGCGCCAGCAGTGAGTCGGGGCGGGATCAGCCCCAGCATTTT. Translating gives CASSESGRDQPQHF.

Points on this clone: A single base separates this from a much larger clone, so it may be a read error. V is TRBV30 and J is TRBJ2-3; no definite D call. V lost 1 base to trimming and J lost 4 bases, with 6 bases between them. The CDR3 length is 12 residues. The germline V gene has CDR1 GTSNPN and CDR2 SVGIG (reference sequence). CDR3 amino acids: CAWSGSADTQYF. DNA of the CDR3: TGTGCCTGGAGTGGCAGCGCAGATACGCAGTATTTT. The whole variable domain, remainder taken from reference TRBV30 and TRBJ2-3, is SQTIHQWPATLVQPVGSPLSLECTVEGTSNPNLYWYRQAAGRGLQLLFYSVGIGQISSEVPQNLSASRPQDRQFILSSKKLLLSDSGFYLCAWSGSADTQYFGPGTRLTVL.

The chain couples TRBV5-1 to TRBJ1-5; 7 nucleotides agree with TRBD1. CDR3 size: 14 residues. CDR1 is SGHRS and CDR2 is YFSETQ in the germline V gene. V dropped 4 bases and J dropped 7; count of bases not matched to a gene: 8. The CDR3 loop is CASSLTGDLQPQHF. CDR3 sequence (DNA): TGCGCCAGCAGCCTTACAGGGGATCTCCAGCCCCAGCATTTT.

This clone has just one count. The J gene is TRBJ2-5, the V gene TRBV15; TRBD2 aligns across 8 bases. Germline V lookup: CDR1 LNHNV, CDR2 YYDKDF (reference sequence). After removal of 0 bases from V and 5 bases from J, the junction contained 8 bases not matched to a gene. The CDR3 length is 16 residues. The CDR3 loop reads CATSRDRSGGVETQYF. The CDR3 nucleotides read TGTGCCACCAGCAGAGATAGAAGCGGGGGAGTGGAGACCCAGTACTTC.

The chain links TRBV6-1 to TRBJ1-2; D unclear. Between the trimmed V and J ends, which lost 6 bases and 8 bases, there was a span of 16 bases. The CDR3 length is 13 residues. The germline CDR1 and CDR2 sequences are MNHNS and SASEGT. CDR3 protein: CASSPDGLRGYTF. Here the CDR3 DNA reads TGTGCCAGCAGCCCCGACGGGTTAAGGGGCTACACCTTC.

CDR3 nucleotide sequence: TGTGCCAGTCAGGACCCCGGATCCTACAATGAGCAGTTCTTC. Protein product: CASQDPGSYNEQFF. The gene calls are TRBV19 and TRBJ2-1; D not resolved. This CDR3 spans 14 amino acids. The germline CDR1 and CDR2 sequences are LNHDA and SQIVND (reference sequence). Trimming took off 8 bases at V and 1 base at J, with 12 bases between the two ends.